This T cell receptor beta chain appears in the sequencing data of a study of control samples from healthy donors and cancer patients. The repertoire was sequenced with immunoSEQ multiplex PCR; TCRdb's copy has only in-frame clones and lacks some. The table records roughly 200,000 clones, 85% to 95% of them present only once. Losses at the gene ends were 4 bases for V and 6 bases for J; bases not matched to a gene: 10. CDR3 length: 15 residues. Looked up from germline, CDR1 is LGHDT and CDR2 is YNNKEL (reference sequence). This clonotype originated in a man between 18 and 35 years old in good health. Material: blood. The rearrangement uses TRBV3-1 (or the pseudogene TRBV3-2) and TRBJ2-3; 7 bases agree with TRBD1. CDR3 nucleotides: TGTGCCAGCAGCCCCCAGGACAGGTTGGGGGATACGCAGTATTTT. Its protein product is CASSPQDRLGDTQYF.